Shown below are 18 T cell receptor beta chains from a single sample sequenced in a study of blood T cell repertoires in COVID-19. Assay: immunoSEQ multiplex PCR; the TCRdb copy retains only in-frame clones and omits some. This table has a few hundred thousand clones, around 83% appearing once. Sequencing used PBMCs or T cells enriched from blood (not recorded which). The source is a woman in her forties or fifties who had recovered from COVID-19.

This chain joins TRBV19 and TRBJ2-7; possibly TRBD1 for D (5 bases). V gave up 6 bases and J gave up 2 bases, with 17 bases separating them. Germline assignment: CDR1 LNHDA and CDR2 SQIVND (reference sequence). There are 15 residues in the CDR3. The chain's CDR3 is CASSPQGKGTYEQYF. CDR3 DNA sequence: TGTGCCAGTAGCCCCCAGGGCAAGGGCACCTACGAGCAGTACTTC.

With respect to this clone: At the DNA level, this CDR3 is encoded by other sequences in the same sample as well. The rearrangement uses TRBV2 and TRBJ1-5, with a possible D match to TRBD1 (5 bases). Trimming cost V 3 bases and J 1 base, with 7 bases left between them. The germline V gene encodes CDR1 SNHLY and CDR2 FYNNEI. The CDR3 spans 14 residues. The CDR3: CASSEQGSNQPQHF. The CDR3 bases are TGTGCCAGCAGTGAGCAGGGAAGCAATCAGCCCCAGCATTTT.

The V gene is TRBV4-1, the J gene TRBJ1-2; the D is unclear. Trimming removed 3 bases at V and 7 bases at J, with 21 bases between. In germline, CDR1 is MGHRA, CDR2 YSYEKL. The CDR3 has 16 residues. CDR3 residues: CASSQRQMDGLGGYTF. CDR3 sequence (DNA): TGCGCCAGCAGCCAGCGGCAGATGGATGGACTCGGTGGCTACACCTTC.

This chain connects TRBV21-1 to TRBJ2-4; TRBD2 was called by the table and not checked on the DNA. TRBV21-1 is noted as a pseudogene. The length of the CDR3 is 16 residues. Written as DNA, the CDR3 is TGTGCCAGCAGCTCGAGGGAGGTCTGGGCCAAAAACATTCAGTACTTC. This gives the protein CASSSREVWAKNIQYF.

This sequence joins TRBV5-5 and TRBJ1-5, with TRBD1 matching 8 bases. The J segment lost 8 bases and the V segment lost 4 bases, leaving 8 bases of the junction unmatched. Germline V gene data show CDR1 as SGHKS and CDR2 as YYEKEE (reference sequence). The CDR3 sequence is 14 residues long. DNA for the CDR3: TGTGCCAGCAGCCTTGGACAGGGTCGGGAGCCCCAGCATTTT. Its protein is CASSLGQGREPQHF.

The chain joins TRBV29-1 to TRBJ1-1, with 9 nucleotides matching TRBD1. Germline loops: CDR1 SQVTM, CDR2 ANQGSEA. J gave up 4 bases and V 4 bases, and 7 bases lay outside the gene matches. The CDR3 spans 14 residues. CDR3: CSVGGTGSVTEAFF. In DNA, the CDR3 is TGCAGCGTTGGGGGGACAGGGTCGGTCACTGAAGCTTTCTTT.

J is TRBJ1-2 and V is TRBV12-5; 10 bases fit TRBD1. The CDR3 spans 20 residues. With V trimmed by 3 bases and J by 0 bases, 16 bases remained unmatched. Germline-derived CDR1 and CDR2 are LGHNT and FRNRAP. For the CDR3, the DNA is TGTGCTAGTGGTTTTAATAAAAACCCGGACAGGGGGTCGGCTAACTATGGCTACACCTTC. This codes for CASGFNKNPDRGSANYGYTF.

The rearrangement uses TRBV3-1 (or the pseudogene TRBV3-2) and TRBJ1-2, with D unresolved. Trimming left V 2 bases short and J 4 bases short, with 14 bases between. Germline-derived CDR1 and CDR2 are LGHDT and YNNKEL (reference sequence). The CDR3 runs to 15 residues. Here the CDR3 DNA reads TGTGCCAGCAGCCAATTCGAGGGCGGACCCTATGGCTACACCTTC. This translates into CASSQFEGGPYGYTF.

The chain recombines TRBV4-1 with TRBJ2-1; TRBD2 is a possible D gene (6 bases). V was cut by 2 bases and J by 5 bases, with 22 bases left in between. The CDR3 length is 18 residues. The germline V gene has CDR1 MGHRA and CDR2 YSYEKL. CDR3 sequence (DNA): TGCGCCAGCAGCCAATCCTCCAGCGGGCCTCCACTCAACAATGAGCAGTTCTTC. The encoded protein is CASSQSSSGPPLNNEQFF.

The rearrangement links TRBV18 to TRBJ2-3; perhaps TRBD2 as D (5 bases). V was clipped by 2 bases and J by 0 bases, with 15 bases between them. The CDR3 covers 17 residues. Germline assignment: CDR1 KGHSH and CDR2 LQKENI. This CDR3 reads CASSPWRLGGSTDTQYF. The CDR3 bases are TGTGCCAGCTCACCATGGAGGTTAGGCGGGAGCACAGATACGCAGTATTTT.

The V call is TRBV5-4, the J call TRBJ2-7, with a possible D match to TRBD1 (5 bases). The CDR3 spans 13 residues. Germline loops: CDR1 SGHNT, CDR2 YYREEE (reference sequence). With 2 bases removed from V and 6 bases from J, the gap between germline ends came to 12 bases. CDR3 sequence: CASSLPGQGEQYF. CDR3 sequence (DNA): TGTGCCAGCAGCTTACCCGGACAAGGCGAGCAGTACTTC.

Only one count was recorded for this clone. V gene TRBV28 combines with J gene TRBJ2-1, with 8 bases identical to TRBD1. The ends lost 6 bases at V and 6 bases at J; junction bases unmatched: 10. CDR1 and CDR2 from the germline V gene are MDHEN and SYDVKM. CDR3 length: 15 amino acids. CDR3 amino acids: CASRTDRGGRNEQFF. CDR3 DNA sequence: TGTGCCAGCAGAACCGACAGGGGTGGGCGCAATGAGCAGTTCTTC.

CDR3 nucleotides: TGTGCCAGCACGGCGGGACAGGGGCCAAACAATGAGCAGTTCTTC. This sequence encodes CASTAGQGPNNEQFF. V is TRBV6-5 and J is TRBJ2-1; TRBD1 matches 10 bases. V trimming: 7 bases; J trimming: 5 bases; junction bases outside the gene matches: 8. This CDR3 is built from 15 residues. CDR1 MNHEY and CDR2 SVGAGI come from the germline V gene.

This clone occurred once. The gene calls are TRBV11-2 and TRBJ2-7; no definite D call. V was trimmed by 1 base and J by 3 bases, leaving 16 bases between them. The CDR3 spans 16 residues. The germline V gene has CDR1 SGHAT and CDR2 FQNNGV. The DNA of the CDR3 is TGTGCCAGCAGCTTAGTGACCCCGCCAGGCTACTACGAGCAGTACTTC. It encodes CASSLVTPPGYYEQYF.

The rearrangement uses TRBV2 and TRBJ2-1, with D perhaps matching TRBD2 (6 bases). Trimming removed 7 bases from V and 4 bases from J, with 20 bases in between. CDR1 and CDR2 (germline): SNHLY, FYNNEI. CDR3 length equals 16 residues. The CDR3 coding sequence is TGTGCCAGCATTCCGATTCCGGGACTTGGGTACAATGAGCAGTTCTTC. Amino acids: CASIPIPGLGYNEQFF. Supplemented by reference TRBV2 and TRBJ2-1, the full variable domain reads EPEVTQTPSHQVTQMGQEVILRCVPISNHLYFYWYRQILGQKVEFLVSFYNNEISEKSEIFDDQFSVERPDGSNFTLKIRSTKLEDSAMYFCASIPIPGLGYNEQFFGPGTRLTVL.

This clone has only a few counts. The chain joins TRBV18 to TRBJ2-7, with D perhaps matching TRBD2 (5 bases). The V gene's germline CDR1 is KGHSH and CDR2 LQKENI. CDR3 length: 15 amino acids. V lost 6 bases and J 0 bases, leaving 15 bases between the germline ends. The CDR3 sequence is CASSSASQDSYEQYF. As DNA, the CDR3 is TGTGCCAGCTCGTCCGCTAGCCAGGACTCCTACGAGCAGTACTTC. The variable domain in full, completed from reference TRBV18 and TRBJ2-7, reads NAGVMQNPRHLVRRRGQEARLRCSPMKGHSHVYWYRQLPEEGLKFMVYLQKENIIDESGMPKERFSAEFPKEGPSILRIQQVVRGDSAAYFCASSSASQDSYEQYFGPGTRLTVT.

The CDR3 loop is CASSQTTRGNTIYF. CDR3 sequence (DNA): TGTGCCAGCAGCCAGACAACGCGAGGGAACACCATATATTTT. This chain connects TRBV14 to TRBJ1-3; no definite D call. Germline V gene data show CDR1 as SGHDN and CDR2 as FVKESK. V was cut by 3 bases and J by 7 bases, with 13 bases left in between. CDR3 size: 14 residues.

The CDR3 spells CASRFTGGPHGYTF. CDR3 DNA: TGTGCCAGCAGGTTTACAGGGGGCCCTCATGGCTACACCTTC. The genes are TRBV27 and TRBJ1-2, with 9 bases fitting TRBD1. The CDR3 sequence is 14 residues long. The V gene's germline CDR1 is MNHEY and CDR2 SMNVEV (reference sequence). Trimming at V came to 6 bases and at J to 6 bases, leaving 8 bases not matched to a gene.